This T cell receptor beta chain emerged from a study of response to subunit inactivated influenza vaccine. V lost 5 bases and J lost 4, with 13 bases in between. CDR1 SGHRS and CDR2 YFSETQ come from the germline V gene. CDR3 length equals 14 residues. In its sample, this clonotype was seen a few times. TCRdb re-derived calls from the RT-PCR reads in MiXCR, one entry per CDR3 protein. The table shows about 540,000 distinct CDR3 sequences, with roughly 23% occurring only once. These data also featured in a second study, about T cells expressing NK-cell markers. Per that study: Researchers built TCR beta cDNA using 5'RACE template switching with UMIs. Seropositivity for HCMV was found in seven of the eight sequenced donors, with one seronegative. Anti-gamma-delta TCR antibody use in several experiments restricted sorting to alpha-beta TCR T cells.

The material was CD4+ T cells sorted from PBMCs, obtained 12 days after vaccination. This clonotype was obtained from a man aged 50 to 59 who received an inactivated influenza vaccine. This rearrangement joins TRBV5-1 to TRBJ2-1; D is perhaps TRBD2 (6 bases). The CDR3, as DNA: TGCGCCAGCAGGGCGGGACGCTATTACAATGAGCAGTTCTTC. Residues: CASRAGRYYNEQFF.